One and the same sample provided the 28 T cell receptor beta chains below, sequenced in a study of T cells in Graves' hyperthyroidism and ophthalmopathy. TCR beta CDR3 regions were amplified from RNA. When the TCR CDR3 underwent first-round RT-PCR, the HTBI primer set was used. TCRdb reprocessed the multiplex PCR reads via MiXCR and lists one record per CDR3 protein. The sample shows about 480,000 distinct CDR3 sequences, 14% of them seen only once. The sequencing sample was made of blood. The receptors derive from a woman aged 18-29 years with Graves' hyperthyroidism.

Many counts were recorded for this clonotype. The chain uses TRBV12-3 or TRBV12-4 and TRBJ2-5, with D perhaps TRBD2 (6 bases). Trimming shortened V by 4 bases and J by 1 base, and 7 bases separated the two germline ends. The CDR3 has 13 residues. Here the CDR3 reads CASSSTSQETQYF. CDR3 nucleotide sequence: TGTGCCAGCAGTTCGACTAGCCAAGAGACCCAGTACTTC.

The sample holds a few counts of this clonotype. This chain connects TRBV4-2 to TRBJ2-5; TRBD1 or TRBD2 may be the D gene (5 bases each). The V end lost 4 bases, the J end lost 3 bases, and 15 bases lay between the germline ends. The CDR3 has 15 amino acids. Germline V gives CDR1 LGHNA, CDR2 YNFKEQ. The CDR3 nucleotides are TGTGCCAGCAGCCGCACGAGGAGAGGGGAAGAGACCCAGTACTTC. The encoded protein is CASSRTRRGEETQYF.

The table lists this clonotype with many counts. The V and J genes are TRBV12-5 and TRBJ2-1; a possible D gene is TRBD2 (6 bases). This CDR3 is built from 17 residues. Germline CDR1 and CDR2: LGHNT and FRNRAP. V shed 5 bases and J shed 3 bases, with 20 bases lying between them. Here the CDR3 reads CASGPPRSSGVYNEQFF. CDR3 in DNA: TGTGCTAGTGGTCCGCCCCGTAGTAGCGGAGTCTACAATGAGCAGTTCTTC.

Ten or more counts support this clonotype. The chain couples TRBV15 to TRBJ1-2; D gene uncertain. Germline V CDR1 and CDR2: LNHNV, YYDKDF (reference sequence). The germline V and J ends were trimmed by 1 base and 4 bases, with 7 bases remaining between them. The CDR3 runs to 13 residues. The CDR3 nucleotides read TGTGCCACCAGCAGAGCGTCGGTCTATGGCTACACCTTC. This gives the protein CATSRASVYGYTF. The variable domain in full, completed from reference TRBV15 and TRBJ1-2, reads DAMVIQNPRYQVTQFGKPVTLSCSQTLNHNVMYWYQQKSSQAPKLLFHYYDKDFNNEADTPDNFQSRRPNTSFCFLDIRSPGLGDTAMYLCATSRASVYGYTFGSGTRLTVV.

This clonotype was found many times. Here the CDR3 reads CAWSVQGGGAAAFF. The DNA for the CDR3 is TGTGCCTGGAGTGTACAGGGAGGGGGAGCAGCGGCTTTCTTT. The V and J genes are TRBV30 and TRBJ1-1, with D perhaps matching TRBD1 (6 bases). The CDR3 runs 14 residues. Germline CDR1 is GTSNPN and CDR2 is SVGIG (reference sequence). Trimming stripped 0 bases from V and 11 bases from J, with 19 bases between.

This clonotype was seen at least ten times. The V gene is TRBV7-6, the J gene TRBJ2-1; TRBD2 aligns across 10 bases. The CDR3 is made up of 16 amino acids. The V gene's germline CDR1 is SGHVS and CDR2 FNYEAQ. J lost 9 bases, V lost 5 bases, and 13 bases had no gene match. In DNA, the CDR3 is TGTGCCAGCAGCGGGGAATCGGGGACTAGCGTGAGTGAGCAGTTCTTC. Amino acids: CASSGESGTSVSEQFF.

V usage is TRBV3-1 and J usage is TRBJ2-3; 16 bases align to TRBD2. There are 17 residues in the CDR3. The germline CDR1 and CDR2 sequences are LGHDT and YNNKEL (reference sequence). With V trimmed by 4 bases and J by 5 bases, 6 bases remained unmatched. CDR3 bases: TGTGCCAGCAGCCGGGGACTAGCGGGAGGGCCAGAAGATACGCAGTATTTT. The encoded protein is CASSRGLAGGPEDTQYF.

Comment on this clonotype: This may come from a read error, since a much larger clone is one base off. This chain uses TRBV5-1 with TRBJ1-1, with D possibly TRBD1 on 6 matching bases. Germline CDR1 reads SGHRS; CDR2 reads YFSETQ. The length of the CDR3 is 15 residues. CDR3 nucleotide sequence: TGCGTCAGCAGCCCAGGGGTCCCCATGAACACTGAAGCTTTCTTT. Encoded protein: CVSSPGVPMNTEAFF.

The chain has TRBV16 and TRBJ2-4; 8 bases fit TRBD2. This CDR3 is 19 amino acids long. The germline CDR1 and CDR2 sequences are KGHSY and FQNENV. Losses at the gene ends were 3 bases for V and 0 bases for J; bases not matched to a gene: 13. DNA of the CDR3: TGTGCCAGCAGCCAGTCGTTTAGTAGCGGGAATCTAGCCAAAAACATTCAGTACTTC. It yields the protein CASSQSFSSGNLAKNIQYF.

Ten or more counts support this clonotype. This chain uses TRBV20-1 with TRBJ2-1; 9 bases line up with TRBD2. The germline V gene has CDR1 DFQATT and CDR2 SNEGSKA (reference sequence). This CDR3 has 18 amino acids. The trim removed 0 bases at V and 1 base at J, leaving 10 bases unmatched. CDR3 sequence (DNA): TGCAGTGCTAGAGACCTCCCCTTAGCGGGAGTGTCCTACAATGAGCAGTTCTTC. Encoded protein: CSARDLPLAGVSYNEQFF.

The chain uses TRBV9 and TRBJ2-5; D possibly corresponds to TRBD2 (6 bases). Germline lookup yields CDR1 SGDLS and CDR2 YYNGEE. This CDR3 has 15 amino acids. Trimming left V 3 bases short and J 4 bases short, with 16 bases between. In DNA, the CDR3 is TGTGCCAGCAGCGGGGGTAGCGGCCGACTAGAGACCCAGTACTTC. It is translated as CASSGGSGRLETQYF.

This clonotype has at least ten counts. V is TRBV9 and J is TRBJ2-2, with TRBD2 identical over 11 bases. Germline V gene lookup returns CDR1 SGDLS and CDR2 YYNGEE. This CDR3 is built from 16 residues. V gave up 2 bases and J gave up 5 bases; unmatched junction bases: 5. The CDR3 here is CASSVRLAGMTGELFF. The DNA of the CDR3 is TGTGCCAGCAGCGTGAGACTAGCGGGAATGACCGGGGAGCTGTTTTTT.

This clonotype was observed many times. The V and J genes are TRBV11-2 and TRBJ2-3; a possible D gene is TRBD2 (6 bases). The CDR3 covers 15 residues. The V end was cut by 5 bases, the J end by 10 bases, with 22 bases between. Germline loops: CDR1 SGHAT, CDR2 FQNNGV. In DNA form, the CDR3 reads TGTGCCAGCAGCCCCGGACCGGGAGACGGTCACTCGCAGTATTTT. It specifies CASSPGPGDGHSQYF. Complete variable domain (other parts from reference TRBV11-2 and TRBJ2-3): EAGVAQSPRYKIIEKRQSVAFWCNPISGHATLYWYQQILGQGPKLLIQFQNNGVVDDSQLPKDRFSAERLKGVDSTLKIQPAKLEDSAVYLCASSPGPGDGHSQYFGPGTRLTVL.

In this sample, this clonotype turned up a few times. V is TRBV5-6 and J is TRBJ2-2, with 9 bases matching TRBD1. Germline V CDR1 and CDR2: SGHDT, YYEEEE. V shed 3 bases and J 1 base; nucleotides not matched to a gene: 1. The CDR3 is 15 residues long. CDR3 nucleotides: TGTGCCAGCAGCTGGACAGGGGTGAACACCGGGGAGCTGTTTTTT. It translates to CASSWTGVNTGELFF.

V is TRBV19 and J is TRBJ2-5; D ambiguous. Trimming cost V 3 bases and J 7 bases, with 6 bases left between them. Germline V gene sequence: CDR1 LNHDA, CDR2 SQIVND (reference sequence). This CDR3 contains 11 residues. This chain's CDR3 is CASSMPGTQYF. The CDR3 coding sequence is TGTGCCAGTAGTATGCCGGGGACCCAGTACTTC.

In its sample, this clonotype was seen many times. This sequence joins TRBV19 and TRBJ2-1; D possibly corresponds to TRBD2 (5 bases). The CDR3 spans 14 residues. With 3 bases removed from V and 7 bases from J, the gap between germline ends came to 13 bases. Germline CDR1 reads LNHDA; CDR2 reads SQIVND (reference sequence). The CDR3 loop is CASSMEPSSNEQFF. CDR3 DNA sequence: TGTGCCAGTAGTATGGAGCCTAGCTCAAATGAGCAGTTCTTC.

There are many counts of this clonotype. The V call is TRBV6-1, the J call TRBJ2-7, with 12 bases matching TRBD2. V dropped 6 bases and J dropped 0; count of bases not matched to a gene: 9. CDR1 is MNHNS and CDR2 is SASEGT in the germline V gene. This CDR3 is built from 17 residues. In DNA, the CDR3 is TGTGCCAGCAGCAAGGGACTAGCGGGTAAGATCTCCTACGAGCAGTACGTC. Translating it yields CASSKGLAGKISYEQYV.

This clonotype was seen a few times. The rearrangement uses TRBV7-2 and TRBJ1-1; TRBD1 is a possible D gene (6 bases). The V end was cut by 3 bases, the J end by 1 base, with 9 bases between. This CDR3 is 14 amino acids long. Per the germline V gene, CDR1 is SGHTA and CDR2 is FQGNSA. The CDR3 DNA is TGTGCCAGCAGCTTTTCGGGGGCGAACACTGAAGCTTTCTTT. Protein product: CASSFSGANTEAFF.

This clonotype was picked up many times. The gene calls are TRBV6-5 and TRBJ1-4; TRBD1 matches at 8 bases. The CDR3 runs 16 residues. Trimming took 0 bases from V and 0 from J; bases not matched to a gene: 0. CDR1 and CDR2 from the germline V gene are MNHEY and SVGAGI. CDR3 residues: CASSYSTGATNEKLFF. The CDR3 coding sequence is TGTGCCAGCAGTTACTCGACAGGGGCAACTAATGAAAAACTGTTTTTT.

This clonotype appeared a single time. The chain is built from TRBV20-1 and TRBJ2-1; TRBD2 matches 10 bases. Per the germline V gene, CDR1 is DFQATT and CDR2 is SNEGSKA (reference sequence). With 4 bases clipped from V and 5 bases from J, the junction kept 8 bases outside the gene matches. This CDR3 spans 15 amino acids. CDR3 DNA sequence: TGCAGTGCTACTTCGCGGCTAGCGGGAGACAATGAGCAGTTCTTC. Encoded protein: CSATSRLAGDNEQFF.

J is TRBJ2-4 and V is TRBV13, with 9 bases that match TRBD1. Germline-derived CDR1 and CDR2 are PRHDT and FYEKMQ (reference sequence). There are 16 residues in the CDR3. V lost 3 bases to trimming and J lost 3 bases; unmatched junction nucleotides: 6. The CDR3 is CASSFGTGLDKNIQYF. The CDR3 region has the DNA TGTGCCAGCAGCTTCGGGACAGGGCTGGACAAAAACATTCAGTACTTC.

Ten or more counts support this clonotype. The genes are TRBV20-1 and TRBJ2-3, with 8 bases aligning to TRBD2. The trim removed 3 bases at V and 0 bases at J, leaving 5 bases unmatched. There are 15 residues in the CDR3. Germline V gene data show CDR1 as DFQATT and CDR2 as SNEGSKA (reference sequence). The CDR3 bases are TGCAGTGCTAGTACAACTAGCGGAAGCACAGATACGCAGTATTTT. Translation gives CSASTTSGSTDTQYF.

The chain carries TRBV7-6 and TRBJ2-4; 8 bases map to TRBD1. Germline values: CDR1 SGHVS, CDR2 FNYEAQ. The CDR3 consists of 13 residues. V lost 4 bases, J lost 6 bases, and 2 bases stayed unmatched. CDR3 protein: CASSSTGGNIQYF. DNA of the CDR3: TGTGCCAGCAGCTCTACAGGGGGAAACATTCAGTACTTC. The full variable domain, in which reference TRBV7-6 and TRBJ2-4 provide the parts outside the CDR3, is GAGVSQSPRYKVTKRGQDVALRCDPISGHVSLYWYRQALGQGPEFLTYFNYEAQQDKSGLPNDRFSAERPEGSISTLTIQRTEQRDSAMYRCASSSTGGNIQYFGAGTRLSVL.

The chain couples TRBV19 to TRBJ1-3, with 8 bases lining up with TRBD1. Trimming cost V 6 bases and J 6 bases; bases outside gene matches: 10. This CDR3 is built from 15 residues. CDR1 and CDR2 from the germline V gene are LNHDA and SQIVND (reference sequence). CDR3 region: CASSQGDRTLNTIYF. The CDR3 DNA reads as TGTGCCAGTAGCCAAGGGGACAGGACTTTAAACACCATATATTTT.

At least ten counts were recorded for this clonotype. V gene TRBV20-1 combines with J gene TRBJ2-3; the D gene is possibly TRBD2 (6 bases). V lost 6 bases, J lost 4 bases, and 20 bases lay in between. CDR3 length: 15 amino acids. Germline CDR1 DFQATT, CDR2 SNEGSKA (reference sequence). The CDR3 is CSARWGERTPDTQYF. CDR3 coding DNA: TGCAGTGCCCGGTGGGGGGAACGAACCCCAGATACGCAGTATTTT.

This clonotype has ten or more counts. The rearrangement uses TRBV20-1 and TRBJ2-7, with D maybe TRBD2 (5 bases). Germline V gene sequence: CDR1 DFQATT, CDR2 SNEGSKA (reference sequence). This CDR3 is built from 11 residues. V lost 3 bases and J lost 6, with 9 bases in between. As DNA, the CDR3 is TGCAGTGCTAGGAGCGGAGGCGAGCAGTACGTC. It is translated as CSARSGGEQYV.

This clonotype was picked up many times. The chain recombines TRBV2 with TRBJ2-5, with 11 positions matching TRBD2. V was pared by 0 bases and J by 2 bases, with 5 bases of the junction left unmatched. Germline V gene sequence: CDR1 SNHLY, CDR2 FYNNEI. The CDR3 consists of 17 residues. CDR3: CASSEAGGLAEQETQYF. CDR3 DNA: TGTGCCAGCAGTGAAGCCGGGGGACTAGCGGAACAAGAGACCCAGTACTTC.

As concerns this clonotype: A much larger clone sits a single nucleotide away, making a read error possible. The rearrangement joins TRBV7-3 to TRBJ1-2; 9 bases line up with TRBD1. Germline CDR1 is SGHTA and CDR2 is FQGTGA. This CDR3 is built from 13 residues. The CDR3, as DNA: TGTGCCAGCAGCCGACAGGGGGGGTATGGCTGCACCTTC. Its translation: CASSRQGGYGCTF.